The entry that follows covers one T cell receptor beta chain sequence. Antigen unknown. Samples: about 28 days before transplant, then days 30, 100 and 180 after. Germline V gives CDR1 MNHNS, CDR2 SASEGT. Unmatched junction bases numbered 12, after V lost 4 bases and J lost 3 bases. The CDR3 is 16 residues long. This specimen comes from a study of T cell clonotyping in hematopoietic cell transplantation. Study results and limitations: Few recipient clonotypes overlapped donors; over 95% were de novo at given depth. No sorting was done, leaving CD4 and CD8 contributions mixed. After transplant, recipient diversity fell while pathologically expanded clonotypes grew through day 180.

The data were produced by immunoSEQ multiplex PCR, yet TCRdb's version contains in-frame clones alone and is incomplete. This table has over 25,000 clones, roughly 90% appearing once. The rearrangement uses TRBV6-1 and TRBJ2-7; TRBD1 matches 7 bases. The source is a female patient aged 45-65 years who had an allogeneic stem cell transplant from a related donor, so the T cells may come from the graft donor. Some clones in this sample may be carry-over from other donors' samples. Sequencing used PBMCs, obtained 100 days after allogeneic stem cell transplant. CDR3 nucleotide sequence: TGTGCCAGCAGTGCCGCCACAGGGGAGCTTTACTACGAGCAGTACTTC. It codes for CASSAATGELYYEQYF.